This T cell receptor beta chain emerged from a study of blood T cell repertoires in COVID-19. Trimming shortened V by 11 bases and J by 5 bases, and 14 bases separated the two germline ends. The CDR3 has 12 residues. Per germline, CDR1 ENHRY and CDR2 SYGVKD. The protocol was immunoSEQ multiplex PCR, while the TCRdb copy is restricted to in-frame clones and leaves out a portion. The repertoire has 110,000 to 150,000 clones, 76% of them found once; the top ten carry 3.5% to 4.5%. The chain is built from TRBV10-3 and TRBJ2-3; D gene uncertain. The sequenced sample consisted of peripheral blood. The TCR was taken from a man aged 60 to 75 with acute or convalescent COVID-19. The CDR3 here is CASRQDGDTQYF. CDR3 DNA sequence: TGTGCCTCCCGGCAGGATGGAGATACGCAGTATTTT.